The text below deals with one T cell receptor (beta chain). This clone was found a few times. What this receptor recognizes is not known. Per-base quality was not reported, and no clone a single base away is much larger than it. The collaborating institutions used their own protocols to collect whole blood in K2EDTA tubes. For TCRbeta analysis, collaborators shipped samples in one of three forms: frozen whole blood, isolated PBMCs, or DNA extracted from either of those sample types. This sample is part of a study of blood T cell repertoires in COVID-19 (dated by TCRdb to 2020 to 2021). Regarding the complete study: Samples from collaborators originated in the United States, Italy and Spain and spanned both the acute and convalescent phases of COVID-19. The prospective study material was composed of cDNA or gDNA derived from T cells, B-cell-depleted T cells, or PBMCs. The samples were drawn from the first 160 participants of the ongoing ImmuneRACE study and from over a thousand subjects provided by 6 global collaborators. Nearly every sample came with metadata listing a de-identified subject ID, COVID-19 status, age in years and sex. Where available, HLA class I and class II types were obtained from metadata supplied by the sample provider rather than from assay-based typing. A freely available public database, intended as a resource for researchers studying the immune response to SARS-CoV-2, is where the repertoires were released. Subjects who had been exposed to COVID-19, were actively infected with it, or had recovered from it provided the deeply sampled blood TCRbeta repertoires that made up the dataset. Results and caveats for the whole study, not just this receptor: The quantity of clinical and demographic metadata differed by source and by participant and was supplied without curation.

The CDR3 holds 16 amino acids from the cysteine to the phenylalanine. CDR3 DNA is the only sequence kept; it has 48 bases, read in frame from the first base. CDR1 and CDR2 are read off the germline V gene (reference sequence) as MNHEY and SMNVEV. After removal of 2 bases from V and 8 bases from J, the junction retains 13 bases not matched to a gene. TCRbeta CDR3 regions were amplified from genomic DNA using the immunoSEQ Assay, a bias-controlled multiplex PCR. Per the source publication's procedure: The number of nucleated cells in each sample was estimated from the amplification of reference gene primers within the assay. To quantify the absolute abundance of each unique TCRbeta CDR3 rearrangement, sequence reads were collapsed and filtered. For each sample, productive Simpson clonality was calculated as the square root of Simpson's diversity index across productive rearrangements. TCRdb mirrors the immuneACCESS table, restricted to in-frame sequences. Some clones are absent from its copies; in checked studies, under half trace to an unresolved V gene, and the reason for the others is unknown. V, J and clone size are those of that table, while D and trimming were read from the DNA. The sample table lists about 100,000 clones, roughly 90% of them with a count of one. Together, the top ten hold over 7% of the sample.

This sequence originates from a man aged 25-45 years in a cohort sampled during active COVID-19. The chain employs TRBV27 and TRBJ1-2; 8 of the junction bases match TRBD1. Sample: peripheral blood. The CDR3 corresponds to CASSLRGPGGAGGYTF. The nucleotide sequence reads TGTGCCAGCAGTTTAAGGGGACCAGGGGGCGCGGGAGGCTACACCTTC.